These T cell receptor beta chains were read from a single sample in a study of T cell responses to AZD1222 COVID-19 vaccine. Produced via immunoSEQ multiplex PCR; TCRdb's table is partial and in-frame only. The table has some 150,000 clones, roughly 90% seen once. Specimen: peripheral blood, collected on day 0 of AZD1222 vaccination. The receptors were gathered from an adult in good health. CDR3s include the opening cysteine and the closing phenylalanine or tryptophan. The D gene is left open where the match is weak. Not every row has a clone size; where given, it reads once, few, many or a size class.

D,size,J,V,length,CDR3,DNA
NA,few,TRBJ2-1,TRBV5-1,14,CASSLVGGPGEKFF,TGCGCCAGCAGCTTGGTTGGGGGCCCCGGGGAGAAGTTCTTC
NA,NA,TRBJ2-7,TRBV30,13,CAWRVRGIYEQYF,TGTGCCTGGAGGGTCAGGGGAATCTACGAGCAGTACTTC
NA,NA,TRBJ2-7,TRBV18,14,CASSPSDSSYEQYF,TGTGCCAGCTCACCCTCGGACAGCTCCTACGAGCAGTACTTC
NA,NA,TRBJ1-3,TRBV19,14,CASSISPTGNTIYF,TGTGCCAGTAGTATCAGTCCGACGGGAAACACCATATATTTT
NA,once,TRBJ1-2,TRBV7-8,14,CASSLQHGGYGYTF,TGTGCCAGCAGCTTACAACATGGGGGTTATGGCTACACCTTC
NA,NA,TRBJ1-6,TRBV15,15,CATSRVLDGDRLLHF,TGTGCCACCAGCAGAGTCCTGGACGGGGATCGGCTCCTCCACTTT
TRBD2,NA,TRBJ2-2,TRBV4-3,16,CASSSGAGGPHGELFF,TGCGCCAGCAGCTCGGGAGCGGGAGGGCCTCACGGGGAGCTGTTTTTT
TRBD1,NA,TRBJ2-7,TRBV6-2/TRBV6-3,14,CASSAGTGPYEQYF,TGTGCCAGCAGCGCCGGGACAGGGCCCTACGAGCAGTACTTC
NA,NA,TRBJ2-5,TRBV7-9,13,CASIAGRKETQYF,TGTGCCAGCATAGCAGGCCGTAAAGAGACCCAGTACTTC
NA,NA,TRBJ2-1,TRBV3-1/TRBV3-2,14,CASSQDPGSMGQFF,TGTGCCAGCAGCCAAGATCCGGGGTCAATGGGGCAGTTCTTC
NA,NA,TRBJ2-3,TRBV10-3,16,CAISESSGYSTDTQYF,TGTGCCATCAGTGAGTCAAGCGGCTATAGCACAGATACGCAGTATTTT
NA,NA,TRBJ2-1,TRBV6-4,13,CASSAGDYNEQFF,TGTGCCAGCAGTGCGGGGGACTACAATGAGCAGTTCTTC
NA,NA,TRBJ1-6,TRBV7-8,15,CASSLAARANSPLHF,TGTGCCAGCAGCTTAGCTGCCAGGGCTAATTCACCCCTCCACTTT
TRBD2,NA,TRBJ2-2,TRBV7-3,14,CASRTLAGSGELFF,TGTGCCAGCAGAACTCTAGCGGGGAGCGGGGAGCTGTTTTTT
NA,NA,TRBJ1-6,TRBV5-1,16,CASSLAGTQGTSPLHF,TGCGCCAGCAGCTTGGCCGGGACACAGGGAACTTCACCCCTCCACTTT
TRBD1,NA,TRBJ1-3,TRBV9,20,CASSADPGTGVRKAGNTIYF,TGTGCCAGCAGCGCGGACCCGGGGACAGGGGTGAGGAAAGCTGGAAACACCATATATTTT